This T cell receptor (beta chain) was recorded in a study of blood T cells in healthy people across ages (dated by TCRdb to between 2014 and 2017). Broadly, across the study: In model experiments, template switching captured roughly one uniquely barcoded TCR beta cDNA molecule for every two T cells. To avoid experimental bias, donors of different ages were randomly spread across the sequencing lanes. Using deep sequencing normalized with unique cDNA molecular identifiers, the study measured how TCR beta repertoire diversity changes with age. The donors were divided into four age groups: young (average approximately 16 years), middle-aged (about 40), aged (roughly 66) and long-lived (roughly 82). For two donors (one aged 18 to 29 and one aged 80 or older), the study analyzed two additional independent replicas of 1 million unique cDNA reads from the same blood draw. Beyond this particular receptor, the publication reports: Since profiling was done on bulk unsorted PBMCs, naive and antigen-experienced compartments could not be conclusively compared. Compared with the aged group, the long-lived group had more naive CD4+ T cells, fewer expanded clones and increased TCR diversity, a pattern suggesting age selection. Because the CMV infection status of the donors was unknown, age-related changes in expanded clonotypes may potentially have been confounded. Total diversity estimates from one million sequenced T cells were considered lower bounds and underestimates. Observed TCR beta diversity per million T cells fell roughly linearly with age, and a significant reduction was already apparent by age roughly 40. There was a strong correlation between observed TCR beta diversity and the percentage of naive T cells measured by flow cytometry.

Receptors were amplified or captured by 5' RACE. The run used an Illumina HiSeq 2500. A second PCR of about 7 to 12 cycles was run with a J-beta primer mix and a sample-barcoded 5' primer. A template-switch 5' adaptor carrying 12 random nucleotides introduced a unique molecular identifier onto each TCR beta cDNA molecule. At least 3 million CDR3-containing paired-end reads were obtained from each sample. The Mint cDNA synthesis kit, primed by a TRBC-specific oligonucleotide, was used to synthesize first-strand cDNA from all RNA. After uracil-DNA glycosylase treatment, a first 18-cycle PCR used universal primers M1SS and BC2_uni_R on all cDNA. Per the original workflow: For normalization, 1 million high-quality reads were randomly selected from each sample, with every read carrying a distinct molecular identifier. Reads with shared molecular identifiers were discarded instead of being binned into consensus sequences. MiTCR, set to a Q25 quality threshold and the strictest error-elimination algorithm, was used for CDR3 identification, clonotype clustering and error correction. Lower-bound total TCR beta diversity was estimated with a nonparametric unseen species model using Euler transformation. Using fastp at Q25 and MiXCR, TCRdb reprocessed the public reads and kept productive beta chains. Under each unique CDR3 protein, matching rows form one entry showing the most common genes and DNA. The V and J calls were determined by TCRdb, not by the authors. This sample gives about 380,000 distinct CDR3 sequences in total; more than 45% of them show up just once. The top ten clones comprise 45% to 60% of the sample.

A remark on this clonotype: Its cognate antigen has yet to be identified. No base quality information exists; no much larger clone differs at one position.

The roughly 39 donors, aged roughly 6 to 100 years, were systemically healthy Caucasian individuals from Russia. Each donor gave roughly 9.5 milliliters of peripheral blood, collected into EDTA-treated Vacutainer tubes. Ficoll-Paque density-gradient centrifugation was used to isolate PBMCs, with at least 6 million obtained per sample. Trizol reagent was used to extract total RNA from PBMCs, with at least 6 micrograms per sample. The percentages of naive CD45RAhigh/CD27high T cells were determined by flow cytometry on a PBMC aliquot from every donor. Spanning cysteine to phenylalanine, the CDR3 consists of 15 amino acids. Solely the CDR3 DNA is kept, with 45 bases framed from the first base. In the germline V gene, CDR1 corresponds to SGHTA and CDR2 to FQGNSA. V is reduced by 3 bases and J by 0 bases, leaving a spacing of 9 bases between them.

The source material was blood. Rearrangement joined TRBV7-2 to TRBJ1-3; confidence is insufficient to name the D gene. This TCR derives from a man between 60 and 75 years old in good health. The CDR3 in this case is CASSFQLASGNTIYF. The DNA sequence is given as TGTGCCAGCAGCTTCCAACTCGCCTCTGGAAACACCATATATTTT. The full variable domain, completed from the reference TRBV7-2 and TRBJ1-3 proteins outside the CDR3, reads GAGVSQSPSNKVTEKGKDVELRCDPISGHTALYWYRQSLGQGLEFLIYFQGNSAPDKSGLPSDRFSAERTGGSVSTLTIQRTQQEDSAVYLCASSFQLASGNTIYFGEGSWLTVV.